Detailed here is one TCR beta chain. The target antigen is unknown. These data are taken from a study of cytomegalovirus exposure and HLA in healthy donors. Study-wide background: Later analysis reported that the 120 or so validation repertoires shared the platform of the 650 to 700 first-cohort repertoires.

Clones were sequenced by immunoSEQ multiplex PCR, and TCRdb holds only the in-frame ones, with some missing. The sample consists of approximately 200,000 clones, 81% of them appearing once. Looked up from germline, CDR1 is SGHAT and CDR2 is FQNNGV. The CDR3 runs to 14 residues. Unmatched junction bases numbered 3, after V lost 0 bases and J lost 5 bases. General study results and limits: The authors enumerated 164 TCR beta chains as linked to cytomegalovirus. First-cohort TCR clusters were later found to tend to co-occur in the 120 or so validation repertoires.

The sequencing input was PBMCs. The chain couples TRBV11-2 to TRBJ2-7, with TRBD2 matching 8 bases. The clonotype originates from a woman in her thirties in good health and CMV-seronegative. The CDR3 DNA reads TGTGCCAGCAGCTTAGATCGGGGGGGCCACGAGCAGTACTTC. Residues: CASSLDRGGHEQYF.